This T cell receptor (beta chain) is from a study of cytomegalovirus exposure and HLA in healthy donors. As to this clone: Its antigen is undetermined. In the same sample, other DNA sequences code for this CDR3.

Study-wide points: In a later analysis, parvovirus B19, influenza, CMV and Epstein-Barr virus appeared linked to several top co-occurrence clusters. Prior analysis indicated that the majority of TCR beta V segments exhibited productivity approximately 87% or approximately 30% of the time.

Germline V lookup: CDR1 SGHRS, CDR2 YFSETQ. This CDR3 contains 14 residues. V lost 2 bases, J lost 2 bases, and 9 bases lay in between. The PCR was carried out with 60 Vbeta primers and 13 Jbeta primers. The assay was immunoSEQ multiplex PCR, and TCRdb's table has in-frame clones only and misses some. The sample lists about 240,000 clones; over 70% were seen once. This clonotype originated in a woman in her sixties in good health and CMV-seropositive. The genes are TRBV5-1 and TRBJ2-3; D is perhaps TRBD1 (6 bases). Source material: PBMCs. The chain's CDR3 is CASSFGQSTDTQYF. CDR3 bases: TGCGCCAGCAGCTTCGGACAGTCCACAGATACGCAGTATTTT.